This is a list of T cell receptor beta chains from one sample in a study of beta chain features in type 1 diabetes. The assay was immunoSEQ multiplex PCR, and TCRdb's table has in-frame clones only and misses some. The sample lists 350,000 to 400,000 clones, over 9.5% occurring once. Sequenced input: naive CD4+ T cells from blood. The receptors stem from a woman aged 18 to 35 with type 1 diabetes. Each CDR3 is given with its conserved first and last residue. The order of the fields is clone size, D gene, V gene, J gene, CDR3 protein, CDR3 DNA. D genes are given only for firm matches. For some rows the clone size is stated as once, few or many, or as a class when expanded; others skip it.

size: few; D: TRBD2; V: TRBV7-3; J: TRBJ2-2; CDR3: CASSLAGGTGELFF; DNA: TGTGCCAGCAGCTTAGCGGGGGGTACCGGGGAGCTGTTTTTT
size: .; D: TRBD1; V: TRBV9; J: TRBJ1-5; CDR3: CASSIEPGQNQPQHF; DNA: TGTGCCAGCAGCATAGAACCGGGACAGAATCAGCCCCAGCATTTT
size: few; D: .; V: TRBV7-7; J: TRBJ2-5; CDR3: CASSPNREETQYF; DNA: TGTGCTAGCAGCCCGAACAGGGAAGAGACCCAGTACTTC
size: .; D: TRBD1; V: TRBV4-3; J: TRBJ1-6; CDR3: CASSQGQTGSGPLHF; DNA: TGCGCCAGCAGCCAGGGTCAGACAGGGTCGGGTCCCCTCCACTTT
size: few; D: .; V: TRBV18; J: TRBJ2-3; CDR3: CASSRDSWTSTDTQYF; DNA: TGTGCCAGCTCACGCGACTCTTGGACTAGCACAGATACGCAGTATTTT
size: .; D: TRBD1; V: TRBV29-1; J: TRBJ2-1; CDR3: CSAGQGAHNEQFF; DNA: TGCAGCGCCGGACAGGGGGCTCACAATGAGCAGTTCTTC
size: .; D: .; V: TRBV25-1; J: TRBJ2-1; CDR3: CASRGAAARLGQFF; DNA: TGTGCCAGCAGAGGAGCAGCGGCGAGGTTAGGGCAGTTCTTC
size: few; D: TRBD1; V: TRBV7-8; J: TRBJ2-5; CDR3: CASSPRTGNQETQYF; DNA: TGTGCCAGCAGCCCCCGGACAGGGAACCAAGAGACCCAGTACTTC
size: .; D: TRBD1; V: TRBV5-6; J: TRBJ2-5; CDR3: CASSSDRGETQYF; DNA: TGTGCCAGCAGCTCGGACAGGGGAGAGACCCAGTACTTC
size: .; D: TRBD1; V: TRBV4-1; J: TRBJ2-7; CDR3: CASSQDLGQGALNSYEQYF; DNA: TGCGCCAGCAGCCAAGATCTGGGACAGGGGGCTCTTAATTCCTACGAGCAGTACTTC
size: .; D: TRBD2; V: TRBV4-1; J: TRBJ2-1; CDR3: CASSQRISGSSYNEQFF; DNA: TGCGCCAGCAGCCAACGAATTAGCGGGAGTTCCTACAATGAGCAGTTCTTC
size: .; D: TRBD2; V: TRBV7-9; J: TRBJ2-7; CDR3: CASSHARTSGSSAYEQYF; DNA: TGTGCCAGCAGTCACGCTCGGACTAGCGGGAGTAGCGCCTACGAGCAGTACTTC
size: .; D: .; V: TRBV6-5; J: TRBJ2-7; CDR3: CASSYSRPPYEQYF; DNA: TGTGCCAGCAGTTACTCGCGGCCTCCCTACGAGCAGTACTTC
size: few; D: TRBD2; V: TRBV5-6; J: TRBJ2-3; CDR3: CASRRNSRTSVHDTQYF; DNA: TGTGCCAGCAGAAGAAACTCCCGGACTAGCGTTCATGATACGCAGTATTTT
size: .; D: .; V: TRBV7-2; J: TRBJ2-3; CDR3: CASSQEPLDTQYF; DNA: TGTGCCAGCAGCCAGGAACCATTAGATACGCAGTATTTT
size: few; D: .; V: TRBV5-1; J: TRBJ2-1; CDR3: CASSLADRERNEQFF; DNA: TGCGCCAGCAGCTTGGCCGACCGGGAGCGGAATGAGCAGTTCTTC